Included here is one T cell receptor beta chain sequence, with context. What it binds is not known. This sample is part of a study of shared clonotypes between healthy human individuals. Study-level findings and limits: Researchers sampled only blood; tissue repertoires likely differ. Larger estimated richness was generally recorded for naive subsets relative to memory subsets.

CDR3 length equals 13 residues. From germline, CDR1 is LNHDA and CDR2 SQIVND (reference sequence). The V end was cut by 3 bases, the J end by 9 bases, with 12 bases between. The study drew its donors from healthy HIV-negative adults without recent acute infections or vaccinations. The authors divided CD4+ cells into CD45RA+ naive and CD45RA-negative memory subsets. TCRdb's table, derived via immunoSEQ multiplex PCR, lists solely in-frame clones and lacks some. The sample has 2 million to 2.5 million clones; 85% to 95% are singletons. Sequencing was performed on naive CD4+ T cells from PBMCs. The subset denotes: CD45RA+ positively selected. The source is a young man in good health. Some clones in this sample may be carry-over from other donors' samples. V gene TRBV19 combines with J gene TRBJ2-1; either TRBD1 or TRBD2 may fit D (5 bases each). The CDR3 DNA is TGTGCCAGTAGTATTGGGACCACACCTGAGCAGTTCTTC. This encodes CASSIGTTPEQFF.